The rows below give T cell receptor beta chains drawn from one sample of a study of T cell clones after liver transplantation. The antigens these receptors bind are not known. The assay was immunoSEQ multiplex PCR, and TCRdb's table has in-frame clones only and misses some. In the table there are roughly 5,200 clones, roughly a quarter of which are singletons. Sequencing was carried out using CD4+ T cells from cultured PBMCs. The receptors were sampled from a human patient who received a liver transplant. Some of these T cells may belong to the graft donor. Each CDR3 is given with its conserved first and last residue. A D gene is named only where the DNA matches it firmly. Expanded clones get a size class; other rows say once, few or many, or leave the size out.

V gene	clone size	J gene	D gene	CDR3 DNA	CDR3 protein
TRBV6-6	large	TRBJ1-5	.	TGTGCCAGCAGTACAGGCAATCAGCCCCAGCATTTT	CASSTGNQPQHF
TRBV20-1	few	TRBJ2-7	.	TGCAGTGCAGCTAAGAGTTACGAGCAGTACTTC	CSAAKSYEQYF
TRBV19	few	TRBJ1-2	TRBD1	TGTGCCAGTAGTATCCCGGGACAGGGGAACTATGGCTACACCTTC	CASSIPGQGNYGYTF
TRBV18	.	TRBJ1-4	.	TGTGCCAGCTCACCGGTGGCAGCAACTAATGAAAAACTGTTTTTT	CASSPVAATNEKLFF
TRBV7-2	.	TRBJ2-3	TRBD2	TGTGCCAGCAGCTTACTGCGGGGGAACACAGATACGCAGTATTTT	CASSLLRGNTDTQYF
TRBV7-3	.	TRBJ2-5	.	TGCGCCAGCAGCCAAGATGGGGCCGGTGCGGGAGAGACCCAGTACTTC	CASSQDGAGAGETQYF
TRBV11-1	.	TRBJ2-7	.	TGTGCCAGCAGCCAAGCCGATAAGTCGGACTACGAGCAGTACTTC	CASSQADKSDYEQYF
TRBV7-2	medium-sized	TRBJ2-4	TRBD1	TGTGCCAGCAGCTCCAGGGGGAGTAAGGACATTCAGTACTTC	CASSSRGSKDIQYF
TRBV7-9	few	TRBJ2-7	.	TGTGCCAGCAGCGGGGCTGGCGGGAACTCCTACGAGCAGTACTTC	CASSGAGGNSYEQYF
TRBV7-2	few	TRBJ2-5	.	TGTGCCAGCAGCTTAGTGGGCGCCGAGGGAGAGACCCAGTACTTC	CASSLVGAEGETQYF
TRBV6-5	few	TRBJ2-7	.	TGTGCCAGCAGTTTTTACAGGGACTACGAGCAGTACTTC	CASSFYRDYEQYF
TRBV19	.	TRBJ2-7	TRBD2	TGTGCCAGTAGTATCCGACAAAAACTTAGCGGGAGATCCGAGCAGTACTTC	CASSIRQKLSGRSEQYF
TRBV5-4	few	TRBJ1-5	.	TGCGCCAGCAGCCAAGAATTCCGCGGGAATCAGCCCCAGCATTTT	CASSQEFRGNQPQHF
TRBV6-5	once	TRBJ2-7	.	TGTGCCAGCAGCCTCCTAGGCGAGCAGTACTTC	CASSLLGEQYF
TRBV2	.	TRBJ2-5	.	TGTGCCAGCGGTGCAGGTCCAACGTCGGAGACCCAGTACTTC	CASGAGPTSETQYF
TRBV5-4	.	TRBJ2-1	.	TGTGCCAGCAGCTTGGTCTGGGGGCAGAACAATGAGCAGTTCTTC	CASSLVWGQNNEQFF
TRBV7-2	.	TRBJ2-7	.	TGTGCCAGCAGCTTAGGACCGTGGCGGGAGCAGTACTTC	CASSLGPWREQYF
TRBV7-8	few	TRBJ1-1	.	TGTGCCAGCAGCCCTGGACAACCAGGGTCCACTGAAGCTTTCTTT	CASSPGQPGSTEAFF
TRBV7-3	.	TRBJ2-5	.	TGTGCCAGCAGCCGAGGACGGACCGAAGAGACCCAGTACTTC	CASSRGRTEETQYF
TRBV28	.	TRBJ2-7	.	TGTGCCAGCAGCGGGTTGCGGCCGTACTTC	CASSGLRPYF
TRBV5-1	few	TRBJ1-6	TRBD1	TGCGCCAGCAGCCCGGGGCTAGGACAGGGGAATTCACCCCTCCACTTT	CASSPGLGQGNSPLHF
TRBV6-8	few	TRBJ2-5	TRBD1	TGTGCCAGCAGAACCGGGACAGGAGAGACCCAGTACTTC	CASRTGTGETQYF
TRBV9	few	TRBJ1-1	.	TGTGCCAGCAGCCCTCTGGGGGGCACTGAAGCTTTCTTT	CASSPLGGTEAFF
TRBV9	.	TRBJ2-5	TRBD1	TGTGCCAGCAGCGTAGGGGCAACGGGACAGGGGTTTATGGAGACCCAGTACTTC	CASSVGATGQGFMETQYF
TRBV7-2	few	TRBJ2-2	TRBD1	TGTGCCAGCAGCAAGACTTCCCGGACAGGGGGCTTCGGGGAGCTGTTTTTT	CASSKTSRTGGFGELFF
TRBV4-2	few	TRBJ1-2	.	TGTGCCAGCAGCTTGGAGAGCGAGGCGAGTGGCTACACCTTC	CASSLESEASGYTF
TRBV18	.	TRBJ1-6	.	TGTGCCAGCTCACCCGTTTTTTCCGCCTCCTATAATTCACCCCTCCACTTT	CASSPVFSASYNSPLHF
TRBV28	few	TRBJ2-4	TRBD2	TGTGCCAGCAGTTTAGGACTAGCGGGGGGGAAAAACATTCAGTACTTC	CASSLGLAGGKNIQYF
TRBV7-2	few	TRBJ2-4	.	TGTGCCAGCAGCTCAAAAGTGGGAAACATTCAGTACTTC	CASSSKVGNIQYF
TRBV5-8	.	TRBJ1-1	.	TGTGCCAGCAGCTTCGGCAGTGAAGCTTTCTTT	CASSFGSEAFF
TRBV2	once	TRBJ2-7	.	TGTGCCAGCAGTGAACGTGGCACCTACGAGCAGTACTTC	CASSERGTYEQYF
TRBV11-2	few	TRBJ2-1	.	TGTGCCAGCAGCTTATGGGGGGGCTGGTCGAATGAGCAGTTCTTC	CASSLWGGWSNEQFF
TRBV4-3	.	TRBJ2-3	.	TGCGCCAGCAGCCAAGATCAGGGAGATACGCAGTATTTT	CASSQDQGDTQYF
TRBV21-1	few	TRBJ2-5	.	TGTGCCAGCAGCAAAGCGCATCCGATGAGCTTGGAGACCCAGTACTTC	CASSKAHPMSLETQYF
TRBV6-6	few	TRBJ2-7	TRBD1	TGTGCCAGCAGCCGGACGACAGGGGGCGGCTACGAGCAGTACTTC	CASSRTTGGGYEQYF
TRBV7-2	.	TRBJ2-7	.	TGTGCCAGCAGCTATAGCCCCTCCTCCTACGAGCAGTACTTC	CASSYSPSSYEQYF
TRBV15	.	TRBJ2-2	.	TGTGCCACCAGCAGACACCCCGGACAGAACACCGGGGAGCTGTTTTTT	CATSRHPGQNTGELFF
TRBV7-3	few	TRBJ2-5	.	TGTGCCAGCAGCTCCCAGCGAGGAGAGACCCAGTACTTC	CASSSQRGETQYF
TRBV5-5	.	TRBJ2-7	.	TGTGCCAGCAGCTTGTTTAAGGCCTCCCATTCCCCCTACGAGCAGTACTTC	CASSLFKASHSPYEQYF
TRBV10-3	medium-sized	TRBJ2-5	.	TGTGCCATCAGTGAGTCGCCGGAAGAGACCCAGTACTTC	CAISESPEETQYF
TRBV5-1	.	TRBJ1-6	.	TGTGCCAGCAGCTTAAGATTTTCACCCCTCCACTTT	CASSLRFSPLHF
TRBV6-8	.	TRBJ2-4	TRBD2	TGTGCCAGCAGTTACTCCGGGGGGGACAAAAACATTCAGTACTTC	CASSYSGGDKNIQYF
TRBV18	medium-sized	TRBJ1-5	.	TGTGCCAGCTCATCGAGCGTGGGTGATCAGCCCCAGCATTTT	CASSSSVGDQPQHF
TRBV2	few	TRBJ2-1	.	TGTGCCAGCGACCAAAGCTCCTACAATGAGCAGTTCTTC	CASDQSSYNEQFF
TRBV20-1	.	TRBJ2-1	.	TGCAGTGCCACCCGGGACTTCGGCCTCTTC	CSATRDFGLF
TRBV11-3	few	TRBJ2-5	.	TGTGCCAGCAGCCCTACCCGGGCCGGGAAAGAGACCCAGTACTTC	CASSPTRAGKETQYF
TRBV29-1	.	TRBJ1-2	TRBD1	TGCAGCGTCGCAGACAGGGTTGACTATGGCTACACCTTC	CSVADRVDYGYTF